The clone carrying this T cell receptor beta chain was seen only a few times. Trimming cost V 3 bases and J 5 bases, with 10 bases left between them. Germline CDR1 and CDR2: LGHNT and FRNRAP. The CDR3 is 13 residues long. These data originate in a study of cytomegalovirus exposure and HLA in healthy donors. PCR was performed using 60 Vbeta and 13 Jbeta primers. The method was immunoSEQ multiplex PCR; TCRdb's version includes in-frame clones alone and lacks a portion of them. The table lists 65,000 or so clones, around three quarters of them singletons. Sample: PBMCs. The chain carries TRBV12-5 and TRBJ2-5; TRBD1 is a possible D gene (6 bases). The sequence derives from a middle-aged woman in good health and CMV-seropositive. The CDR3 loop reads CASGFRQVETQYF. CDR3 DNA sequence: TGTGCTAGTGGTTTTCGACAGGTTGAGACCCAGTACTTC.